The 30 T cell receptor beta chains presented below share a single source sample, sequenced in a study of graft-versus-host responses after intestinal transplantation. The protocol was immunoSEQ multiplex PCR, while the TCRdb copy is restricted to in-frame clones and leaves out a portion. The sample carries 60,000 to 70,000 clones, 75% to 90% recorded once. Intraepithelial and lamina propria lymphocytes were isolated from graft specimens. Sample: ileum tissue, taken roughly 390 days after transplant. All receptors come from a human patient who received an intestinal transplant, so some T cells may come from the graft donor.

The V gene is TRBV5-1, the J gene TRBJ2-7, with a weak D call TRBD1 (7 bases). Trimming pared 4 bases from V and 1 base from J, leaving 12 bases between. Germline assignment: CDR1 SGHRS and CDR2 YFSETQ. This CDR3 is built from 14 residues. The CDR3 spells CASSHGGQSYEQYF. The CDR3 DNA reads TGCGCCAGCAGCCACGGGGGACAGTCCTACGAGCAGTACTTC.

The gene calls are TRBV5-1 and TRBJ2-7, with D uncertain. Germline V gene lookup returns CDR1 SGHRS and CDR2 YFSETQ. The CDR3 is 14 residues long. V was clipped by 1 base and J by 3 bases, with 11 bases between them. The CDR3 DNA reads as TGCGCCAGCAGCTTGACAGTGGAAAACTACGAGCAGTACTTC. It codes for CASSLTVENYEQYF.

The rearrangement joins TRBV7-6 to TRBJ2-6; 10 bases map to TRBD1. This CDR3 contains 18 residues. Germline V gene sequence: CDR1 SGHVS, CDR2 FNYEAQ. With 6 bases clipped from V and 4 bases from J, the junction kept 12 bases outside the gene matches. The CDR3 loop reads CASSRVGTGVGGANVLTF. The DNA for the CDR3 is TGTGCCAGCAGTCGTGTCGGGACAGGGGTGGGAGGGGCCAACGTCCTGACTTTC.

This chain joins TRBV7-2 and TRBJ2-3, with D tentatively TRBD1 (6 bases). V lost 10 bases to trimming and J lost 2 bases, with 16 bases between them. The V gene's germline CDR1 is SGHTA and CDR2 FQGNSA. CDR3 size: 14 residues. Here the CDR3 reads CATVGAVYTDTQYF. The DNA for the CDR3 is TGTGCCACCGTGGGGGCGGTGTACACAGATACGCAGTATTTT.

The CDR3 bases are TGCGCCAGCAGCTACTCCCGGACCGAGACTACCTATAGCAATCAGCCCCAGCATTTT. It translates to CASSYSRTETTYSNQPQHF. The chain recombines TRBV23-1 with TRBJ1-5; D is unresolved. TRBV23-1 is annotated as an ORF whose role is uncertain. The V gene lost 6 bases and the J gene lost 0 bases, with 24 bases spanning the gap. The CDR3 covers 19 residues.

CDR3 sequence reads: CASSSSYEQYF. In DNA, the CDR3 is TGCGCCAGCAGCTCATCCTACGAGCAGTACTTC. The gene calls are TRBV5-1 and TRBJ2-7; the D is unclear. Trimming took off 3 bases at V and 1 base at J, with 2 bases between the two ends. Germline V gives CDR1 SGHRS, CDR2 YFSETQ. This CDR3 spans 11 amino acids.

J is TRBJ1-2 and V is TRBV28, with 7 bases that match TRBD1. Per germline, CDR1 MDHEN and CDR2 SYDVKM. The CDR3 extends over 14 amino acids. Trimming cost V 2 bases and J 6 bases; bases outside gene matches: 6. CDR3: CASSLAPTGDGYTF. For the CDR3, the DNA is TGTGCCAGCAGTTTAGCCCCTACAGGGGATGGCTACACCTTC.

The chain has TRBV9 and TRBJ2-3, with a possible D match to TRBD2 (6 bases). Looked up from germline, CDR1 is SGDLS and CDR2 is YYNGEE. The CDR3 covers 17 residues. Trimming removed 1 base from V and 1 base from J, with 16 bases in between. CDR3 amino acids: CASSVYNRDWGTDTQYF. CDR3 nucleotide sequence: TGTGCCAGCAGCGTATACAACCGGGACTGGGGCACAGATACGCAGTATTTT.

V is TRBV9 and J is TRBJ1-3, with D unresolved. V lost 2 bases, J lost 0 bases, and 18 bases lay in between. The CDR3 contains 18 residues. Germline V gene sequence: CDR1 SGDLS, CDR2 YYNGEE. The CDR3 nucleotides read TGTGCCAGCAGCGTCGACGTTGCTCCGGCCTTCTCTGGAAACACCATATATTTT. Its protein product is CASSVDVAPAFSGNTIYF.

The chain links TRBV2 to TRBJ2-7, with TRBD2 matching over 9 bases. Germline CDR1 is SNHLY and CDR2 is FYNNEI. This CDR3 contains 16 residues. V trimming: 3 bases; J trimming: 0 bases; junction bases outside the gene matches: 6. The DNA for the CDR3 is TGTGCCAGCAGTGATCCCCCAGCGGGGGGCTCCTACGAGCAGTACTTC. It encodes CASSDPPAGGSYEQYF. Using reference TRBV2 and TRBJ2-7 for the parts outside the CDR3, the full variable domain is EPEVTQTPSHQVTQMGQEVILRCVPISNHLYFYWYRQILGQKVEFLVSFYNNEISEKSEIFDDQFSVERPDGSNFTLKIRSTKLEDSAMYFCASSDPPAGGSYEQYFGPGTRLTVT.

The J gene is TRBJ2-2, the V gene TRBV29-1; a possible D gene is TRBD2 (6 bases). In germline, CDR1 is SQVTM, CDR2 ANQGSEA. Trimming stripped 3 bases from V and 6 bases from J, with 11 bases between. The CDR3 sequence is 13 residues long. The CDR3 spells CSVDPGRAGELFF. The CDR3 region has the DNA TGCAGCGTTGATCCCGGGAGAGCCGGGGAGCTGTTTTTT.

Remarks on this clone: Germline and junction disagree at one end, which may indicate a read error. V and J are TRBV29-1 and TRBJ2-7; the D gene is possibly TRBD2 (6 bases). The germline V gene encodes CDR1 SQVTM and CDR2 ANQGSEA. The CDR3 contains 12 residues. The CDR3 protein is CSFEGRRGEQYF. For the CDR3, the DNA is TGCAGCTTTGAGGGCAGGAGGGGCGAGCAGTACTTC.

This clone has only one observation. Here the CDR3 DNA reads TGCGCCAGCAGCTTGGACAGGGATTACGAGCAGTACTTC. Translation: CASSLDRDYEQYF. J is TRBJ2-7 and V is TRBV5-1; TRBD1 might be the D (6 bases). The V gene's germline CDR1 is SGHRS and CDR2 YFSETQ. CDR3 length equals 13 residues. The ends were cut back, 0 bases at V and 4 bases at J, with 8 bases in the middle.

This clone was observed a single time. The chain is built from TRBV6-5 and TRBJ1-1, with no clear D. Trimming removed 5 bases at V and 1 base at J, with 2 bases between. CDR3 length: 11 residues. Per the germline V gene, CDR1 is MNHEY and CDR2 is SVGAGI. CDR3 nucleotides: TGTGCCAGCAGTACGAACACTGAAGCTTTCTTT. It encodes CASSTNTEAFF.

The chain recombines TRBV6-5 with TRBJ2-7; 11 positions agree with TRBD2. The germline V gene encodes CDR1 MNHEY and CDR2 SVGAGI. CDR3 length: 13 residues. Trimming at V came to 10 bases and at J to 3 bases, leaving 5 bases not matched to a gene. The CDR3 coding sequence is TGTGCCACCTCCGGGACTAGCGGCTACGAGCAGTACTTC. This translates into CATSGTSGYEQYF.

The CDR3 DNA follows: TGTGCCAGCAGCCGTCTCACGGGGGCGAGCTCCTACGAGCAGTACTTC. Protein: CASSRLTGASSYEQYF. The genes are TRBV7-2 and TRBJ2-7; D may match TRBD1 or TRBD2 (6 bases each). Germline V gene data show CDR1 as SGHTA and CDR2 as FQGNSA. The CDR3 consists of 16 residues. Between the trimmed V and J ends, which lost 5 bases and 0 bases, there was a span of 17 bases. Full variable domain (rest looked up from reference TRBV7-2 and TRBJ2-7): GAGVSQSPSNKVTEKGKDVELRCDPISGHTALYWYRQSLGQGLEFLIYFQGNSAPDKSGLPSDRFSAERTGGSVSTLTIQRTQQEDSAVYLCASSRLTGASSYEQYFGPGTRLTVT.

The V gene is TRBV21-1, the J gene TRBJ1-5; TRBD1 was called by the table and not checked on the DNA. TRBV21-1 counts as a pseudogene. The CDR3 consists of 16 residues. The CDR3: CASSSRDRGRVQPQHF. DNA for the CDR3: TGTGCCAGCAGCAGTCGGGACAGGGGGAGAGTTCAGCCCCAGCATTTT.

The chain employs TRBV29-1 and TRBJ1-1; D not resolved. The V end was cut by 4 bases, the J end by 0 bases, with 15 bases between. The germline V gene encodes CDR1 SQVTM and CDR2 ANQGSEA. This CDR3 comprises 15 residues. The CDR3: CSVAGGLALNTEAFF. The CDR3, as DNA: TGCAGCGTTGCGGGAGGCCTCGCCTTGAACACTGAAGCTTTCTTT.

This clone is medium-sized in the sample. The chain has TRBV4-2 and TRBJ2-7; 7 nucleotides match TRBD2. Trimming at V came to 0 bases and at J to 3 bases, leaving 8 bases not matched to a gene. CDR1 and CDR2 (germline): LGHNA, YNFKEQ. The CDR3 totals 16 residues. The CDR3 spells CASSQDRVAGVYEQYF. CDR3 coding DNA: TGTGCCAGCAGCCAAGATAGGGTAGCGGGCGTCTACGAGCAGTACTTC.

The chain joins TRBV4-1 to TRBJ2-2; D possibly matches TRBD1 or TRBD2 (5 bases each). CDR1 and CDR2 from the germline V gene are MGHRA and YSYEKL. This CDR3 has 13 residues. Trimming left V 5 bases short and J 5 bases short, with 9 bases between. CDR3 sequence reads: CASSSWGTGELFF. The CDR3, as DNA: TGCGCCAGCAGCTCCTGGGGGACCGGGGAGCTGTTTTTT.

V gene TRBV7-5 combines with J gene TRBJ2-7; the table's TRBD1 call for D was not verified on the DNA. TRBV7-5 is described as a pseudogene. The CDR3 totals 14 residues. The CDR3, as DNA: TGTGTCAGAAGCTTAGAGGCAGGCAACTACGAGCAGTACTTC. Translation: CVRSLEAGNYEQYF.

This chain links TRBV5-1 with TRBJ2-1; TRBD1 aligns across 7 bases. Germline assignment: CDR1 SGHRS and CDR2 YFSETQ. Germline trimming cut 5 bases from V and 4 bases from J; bases unmatched to any gene: 9. The CDR3 has 15 amino acids. CDR3 nucleotides: TGCGCCAGCAGGTTCCTGACAGGGCCTTACAATGAGCAGTTCTTC. This gives the protein CASRFLTGPYNEQFF.

This chain joins TRBV7-9 and TRBJ1-1; 8 positions agree with TRBD1. Unmatched junction bases numbered 12, after V lost 5 bases and J lost 4 bases. The germline V gene encodes CDR1 SEHNR and CDR2 FQNEAQ (reference sequence). The CDR3 length is 16 residues. The chain's CDR3 is CASSHETGEWGTEAFF. The CDR3 bases are TGTGCCAGCAGCCACGAGACAGGGGAGTGGGGCACTGAAGCTTTCTTT.

This clone appeared a single time. The CDR3 nucleotides read TGTGCCACCAGCAGAGATCGGGACAGGGCTTCCCCCCTCCACTTT. It translates to CATSRDRDRASPLHF. The J gene is TRBJ1-6, the V gene TRBV15; 9 positions agree with TRBD1. This CDR3 comprises 15 residues. Germline values: CDR1 LNHNV, CDR2 YYDKDF (reference sequence). V shed 0 bases and J 13 bases; nucleotides not matched to a gene: 7.

This sequence joins TRBV2 and TRBJ2-2, with 8 bases identical to TRBD2. The length of the CDR3 is 16 residues. Germline V CDR1 and CDR2: SNHLY, FYNNEI. The J segment lost 4 bases and the V segment lost 5 bases, leaving 9 bases of the junction unmatched. Here the CDR3 DNA reads TGTGCCAGCAGTTTTGGGACTAGGCTAGGCACCGGGGAGCTGTTTTTT. Its protein product is CASSFGTRLGTGELFF.

Concerning this clone itself: A junction end diverges from the germline sequence, so it may reflect a read error. The V gene is TRBV2, the J gene TRBJ2-5; 9 bases map to TRBD1. The J call may be wrong; the DNA end is better matched by TRBJ2-7. The CDR3 runs 15 residues. In germline, CDR1 is SNHLY, CDR2 FYNNEI. The CDR3 sequence is CASSVGGQGSYEQYF. The CDR3 nucleotides are TGTGCCAGTAGTGTGGGGGGACAGGGCTCCTACGAGCAGTACTTC.

V is TRBV6-5 and J is TRBJ2-7; D ambiguous. The V end was cut by 6 bases, the J end by 2 bases, with 17 bases between. CDR1 MNHEY and CDR2 SVGAGI come from the germline V gene. There are 15 residues in the CDR3. The CDR3 is CASRVTLAPTYEQYF. The CDR3 DNA follows: TGTGCCAGCAGGGTTACCCTGGCGCCTACCTACGAGCAGTACTTC.

V is TRBV6-5 and J is TRBJ1-5; D ambiguous. The CDR3 contains 15 residues. Germline CDR1 and CDR2: MNHEY and SVGAGI. Trimming took off 0 bases at V and 0 bases at J, with 6 bases between the two ends. The CDR3, as DNA: TGTGCCAGCAGTTACTCATTTGGTAGCAATCAGCCCCAGCATTTT. Translation: CASSYSFGSNQPQHF.

In this sample, this clone is medium-sized (0.01 to 0.1%). The chain's CDR3 is CASSEQWGGELFF. The CDR3 region has the DNA TGTGCCAGCAGTGAGCAGTGGGGCGGGGAGCTGTTTTTT. V is TRBV6-4 and J is TRBJ2-2, with D unclear. This CDR3 has 13 amino acids. The V end was cut by 3 bases, the J end by 7 bases, with 9 bases between. Germline-derived CDR1 and CDR2 are MRHNA and SNTAGT.

V and J are TRBV27 and TRBJ2-7, with D possibly TRBD1 on 5 matching bases. The CDR3 has 14 amino acids. Deletions cut 6 bases from V and 7 bases from J, with 19 bases between. Germline CDR1 reads MNHEY; CDR2 reads SMNVEV (reference sequence). CDR3 in amino acids: CASRQGPLTGEQYF. The DNA for the CDR3 is TGTGCCAGCAGGCAGGGTCCCCTTACTGGGGAGCAGTACTTC.